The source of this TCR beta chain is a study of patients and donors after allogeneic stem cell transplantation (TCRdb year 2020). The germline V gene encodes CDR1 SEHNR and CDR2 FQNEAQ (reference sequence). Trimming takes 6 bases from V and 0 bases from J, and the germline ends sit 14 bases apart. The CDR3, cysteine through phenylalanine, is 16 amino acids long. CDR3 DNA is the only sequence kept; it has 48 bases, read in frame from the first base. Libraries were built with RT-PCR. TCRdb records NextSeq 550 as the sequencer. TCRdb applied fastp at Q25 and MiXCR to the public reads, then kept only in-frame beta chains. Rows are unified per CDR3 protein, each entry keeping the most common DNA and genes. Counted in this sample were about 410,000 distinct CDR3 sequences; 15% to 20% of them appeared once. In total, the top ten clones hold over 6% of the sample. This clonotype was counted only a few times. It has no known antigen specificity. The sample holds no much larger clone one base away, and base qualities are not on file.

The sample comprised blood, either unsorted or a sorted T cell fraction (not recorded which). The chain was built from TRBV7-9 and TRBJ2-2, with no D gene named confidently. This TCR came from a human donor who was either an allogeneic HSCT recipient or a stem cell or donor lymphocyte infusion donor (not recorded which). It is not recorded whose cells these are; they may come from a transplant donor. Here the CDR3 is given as CASRIETPTNTGELFF. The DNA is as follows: TGTGCCAGCAGAATAGAAACCCCTACGAACACCGGGGAGCTGTTTTTT.